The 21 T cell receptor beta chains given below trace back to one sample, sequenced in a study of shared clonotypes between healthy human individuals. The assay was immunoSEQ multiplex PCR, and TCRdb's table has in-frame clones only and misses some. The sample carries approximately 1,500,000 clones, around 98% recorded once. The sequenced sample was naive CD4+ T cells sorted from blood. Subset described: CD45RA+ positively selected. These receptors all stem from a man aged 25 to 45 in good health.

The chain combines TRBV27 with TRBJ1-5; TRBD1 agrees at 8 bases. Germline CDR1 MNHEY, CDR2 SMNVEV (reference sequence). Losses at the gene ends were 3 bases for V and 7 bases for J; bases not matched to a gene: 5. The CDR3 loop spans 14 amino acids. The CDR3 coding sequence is TGTGCCAGCAGTTTCAGGACAGGGCACCAGCCCCAGCATTTT. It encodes CASSFRTGHQPQHF.

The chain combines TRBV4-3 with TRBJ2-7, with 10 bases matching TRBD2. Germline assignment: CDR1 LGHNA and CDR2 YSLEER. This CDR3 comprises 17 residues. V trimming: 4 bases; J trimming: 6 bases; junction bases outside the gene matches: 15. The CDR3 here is CASSPYLASGRGGEQYF. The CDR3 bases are TGCGCCAGCAGCCCCTACTTGGCTAGCGGGAGAGGGGGCGAGCAGTACTTC.

Here the CDR3 reads CASRDSSTDTQYF. The CDR3 DNA sequence: TGTGCCAGCAGGGACAGCTCCACAGATACGCAGTATTTT. This chain uses TRBV6-6 with TRBJ2-3; D might be TRBD1 (6 bases). The CDR3 is 13 residues long. Trimming took off 6 bases at V and 2 bases at J, with 9 bases between the two ends. Germline V gene sequence: CDR1 MNHNY, CDR2 SVGAGI (reference sequence).

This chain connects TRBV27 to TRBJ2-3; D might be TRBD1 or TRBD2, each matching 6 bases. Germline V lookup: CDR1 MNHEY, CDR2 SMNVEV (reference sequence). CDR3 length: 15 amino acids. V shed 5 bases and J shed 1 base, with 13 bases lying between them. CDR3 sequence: CASSGWGAGTDTQYF. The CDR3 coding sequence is TGTGCCAGCAGTGGGTGGGGGGCCGGCACAGATACGCAGTATTTT.

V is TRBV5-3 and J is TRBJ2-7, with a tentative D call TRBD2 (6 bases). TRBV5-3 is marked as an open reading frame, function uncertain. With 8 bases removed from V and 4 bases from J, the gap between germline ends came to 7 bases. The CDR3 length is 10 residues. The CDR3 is CARTRYEQYF. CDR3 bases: TGTGCCAGGACTAGGTACGAGCAGTACTTC.

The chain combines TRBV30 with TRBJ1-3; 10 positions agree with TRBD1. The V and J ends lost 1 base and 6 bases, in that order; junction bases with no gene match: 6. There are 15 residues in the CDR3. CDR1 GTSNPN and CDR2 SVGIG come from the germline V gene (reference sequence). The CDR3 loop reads CAWSETGGYQNTIYF. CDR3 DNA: TGTGCCTGGAGTGAGACAGGGGGCTATCAAAACACCATATATTTT. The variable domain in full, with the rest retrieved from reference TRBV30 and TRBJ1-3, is SQTIHQWPATLVQPVGSPLSLECTVEGTSNPNLYWYRQAAGRGLQLLFYSVGIGQISSEVPQNLSASRPQDRQFILSSKKLLLSDSGFYLCAWSETGGYQNTIYFGEGSWLTVV.

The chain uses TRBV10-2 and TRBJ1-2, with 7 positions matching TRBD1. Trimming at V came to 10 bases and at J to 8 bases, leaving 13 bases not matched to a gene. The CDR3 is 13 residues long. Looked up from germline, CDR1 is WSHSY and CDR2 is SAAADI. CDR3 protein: CATRTGGLLGYTF. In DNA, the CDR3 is TGCGCCACGCGGACAGGAGGTCTTCTAGGCTACACCTTC.

In DNA, the CDR3 is TGCGCCAGCAGCTCCACTCCTCCCCCCGGGAACACTGAAGCTTTCTTT. This encodes CASSSTPPPGNTEAFF. The chain couples TRBV5-1 to TRBJ1-1, with D uncertain. Germline V gives CDR1 SGHRS, CDR2 YFSETQ. The length of the CDR3 is 16 residues. Trimming cost V 3 bases and J 1 base, with 16 bases left between them.

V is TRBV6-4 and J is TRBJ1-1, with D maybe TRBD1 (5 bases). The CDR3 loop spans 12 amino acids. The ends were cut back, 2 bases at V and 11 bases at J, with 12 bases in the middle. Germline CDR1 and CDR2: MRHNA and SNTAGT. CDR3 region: CASSDGGTTAFF. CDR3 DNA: TGTGCCAGCAGTGACGGAGGGACCACTGCTTTCTTT.

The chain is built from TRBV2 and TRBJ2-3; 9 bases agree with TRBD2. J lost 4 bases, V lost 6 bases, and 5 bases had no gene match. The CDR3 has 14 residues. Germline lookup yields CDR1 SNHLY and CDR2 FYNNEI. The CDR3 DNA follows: TGTGCCAGCAGGGTAGCGGGAGCCCCAGATACGCAGTATTTT. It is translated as CASRVAGAPDTQYF.

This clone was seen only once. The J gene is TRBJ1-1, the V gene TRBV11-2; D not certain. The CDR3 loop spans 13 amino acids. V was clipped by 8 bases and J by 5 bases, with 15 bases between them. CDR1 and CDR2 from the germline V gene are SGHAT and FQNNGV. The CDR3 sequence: CASLWVGGTEAFF. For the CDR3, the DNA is TGTGCCAGCTTGTGGGTGGGCGGTACTGAAGCTTTCTTT.

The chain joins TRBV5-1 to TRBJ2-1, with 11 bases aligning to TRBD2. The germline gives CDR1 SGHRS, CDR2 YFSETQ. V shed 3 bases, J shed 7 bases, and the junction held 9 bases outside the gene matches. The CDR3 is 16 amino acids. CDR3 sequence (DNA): TGCGCCAGCAGCTCGGCACTAGCGGGAGTACCGAATGAGCAGTTCTTC. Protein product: CASSSALAGVPNEQFF.

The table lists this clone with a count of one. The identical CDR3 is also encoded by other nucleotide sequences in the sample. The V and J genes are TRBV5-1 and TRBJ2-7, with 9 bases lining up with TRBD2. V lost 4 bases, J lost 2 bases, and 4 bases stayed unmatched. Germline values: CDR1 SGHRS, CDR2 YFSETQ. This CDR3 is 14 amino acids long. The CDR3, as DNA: TGCGCCAGCAGCACGACTAGCGGAGCCTACGAGCAGTACTTC. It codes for CASSTTSGAYEQYF.

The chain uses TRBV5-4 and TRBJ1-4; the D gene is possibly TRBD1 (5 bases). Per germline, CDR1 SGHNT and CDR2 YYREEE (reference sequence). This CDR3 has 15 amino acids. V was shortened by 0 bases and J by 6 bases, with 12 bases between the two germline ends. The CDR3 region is CASSLARDLDEKLFF. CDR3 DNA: TGTGCCAGCAGCTTGGCTCGGGACCTTGATGAAAAACTGTTTTTT. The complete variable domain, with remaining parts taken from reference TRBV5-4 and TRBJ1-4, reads ETGVTQSPTHLIKTRGQQVTLRCSSQSGHNTVSWYQQALGQGPQFIFQYYREEENGRGNFPPRFSGLQFPNYSSELNVNALELDDSALYLCASSLARDLDEKLFFGSGTQLSVL.

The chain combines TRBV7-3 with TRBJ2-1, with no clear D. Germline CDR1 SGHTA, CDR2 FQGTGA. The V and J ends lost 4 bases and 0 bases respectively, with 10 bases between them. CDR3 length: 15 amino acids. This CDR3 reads CASSSQFRSYNEQFF. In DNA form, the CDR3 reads TGTGCCAGCAGCTCGCAGTTTCGCTCCTACAATGAGCAGTTCTTC.

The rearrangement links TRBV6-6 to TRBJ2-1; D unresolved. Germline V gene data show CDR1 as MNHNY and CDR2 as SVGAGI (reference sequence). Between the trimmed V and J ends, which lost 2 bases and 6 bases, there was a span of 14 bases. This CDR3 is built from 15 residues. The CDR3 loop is CASSYRAPGSNEQFF. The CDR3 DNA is TGTGCCAGCAGTTACCGGGCCCCTGGGTCCAATGAGCAGTTCTTC.

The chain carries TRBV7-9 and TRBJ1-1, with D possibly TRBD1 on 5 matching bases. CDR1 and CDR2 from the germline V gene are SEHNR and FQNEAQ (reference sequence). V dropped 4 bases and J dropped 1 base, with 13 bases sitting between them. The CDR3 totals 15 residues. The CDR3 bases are TGTGCCAGCAGCTCAGGGCACAATACGAACACTGAAGCTTTCTTT. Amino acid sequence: CASSSGHNTNTEAFF.

The CDR3 region has the DNA TGTGCCAGCAGCTTGGCGCCCGGTGCAGCAAAGGACTACGAGCAGTACTTC. Its protein product is CASSLAPGAAKDYEQYF. V and J are TRBV5-6 and TRBJ2-7; D is undetermined. Looked up from germline, CDR1 is SGHDT and CDR2 is YYEEEE. V dropped 0 bases and J dropped 3 bases, with 19 bases sitting between them. The CDR3 sequence is 17 residues long.

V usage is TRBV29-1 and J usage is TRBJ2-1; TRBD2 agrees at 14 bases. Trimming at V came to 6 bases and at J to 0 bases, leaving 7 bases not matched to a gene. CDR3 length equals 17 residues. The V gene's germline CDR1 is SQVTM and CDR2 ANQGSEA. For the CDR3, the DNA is TGCAGCGTGGGACTAGCGGGAGTCCCGAGCTCCTACAATGAGCAGTTCTTC. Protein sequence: CSVGLAGVPSSYNEQFF.

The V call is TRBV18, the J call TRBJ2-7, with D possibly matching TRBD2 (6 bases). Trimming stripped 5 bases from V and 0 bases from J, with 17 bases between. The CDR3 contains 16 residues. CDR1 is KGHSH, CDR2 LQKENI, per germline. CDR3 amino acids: CASSAGTGGSSYEQYF. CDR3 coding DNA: TGTGCCAGCTCAGCCGGGACTGGGGGTAGCTCCTACGAGCAGTACTTC.

Here the CDR3 reads CASTWGGDYDVNEQFF. The CDR3, as DNA: TGTGCCAGCACCTGGGGTGGGGACTACGATGTCAATGAGCAGTTCTTC. The chain couples TRBV5-4 to TRBJ2-1; 7 nucleotides line up with TRBD2. Germline trimming cut 6 bases from V and 6 bases from J; bases unmatched to any gene: 15. Germline-derived CDR1 and CDR2 are SGHNT and YYREEE (reference sequence). The CDR3 has 16 amino acids. The complete variable domain, with remaining parts taken from reference TRBV5-4 and TRBJ2-1, reads ETGVTQSPTHLIKTRGQQVTLRCSSQSGHNTVSWYQQALGQGPQFIFQYYREEENGRGNFPPRFSGLQFPNYSSELNVNALELDDSALYLCASTWGGDYDVNEQFFGPGTRLTVL.